The source of this TCR beta chain is a study of blood T cell repertoires in COVID-19. Study information: COVID-19 samples, acute and convalescent, were from the United States, Italy and Spain. Sample material is recorded as cDNA or gDNA derived from T cells, B-cell-depleted T cells, or PBMCs.

Per the authors' pipeline: Reference gene primer amplification in the assay estimated nucleated cell counts. TCRdb's table, derived via immunoSEQ multiplex PCR, lists solely in-frame clones and lacks some. The V and J calls and clone size were taken over from that table, and D and trimming were inferred from the DNA. The sample includes about 310,000 clones, roughly 84% of them seen just once. Material: peripheral blood. This sequence was found in a man aged 45-65 years with active or convalescent COVID-19.

CDR3 amino acids: CASSLAWQANSPLHF. The CDR3 DNA is TGTGCCAGCAGCTTGGCGTGGCAGGCTAATTCACCCCTCCACTTT. V and J are TRBV5-6 and TRBJ1-6; no clear D gene. CDR1 and CDR2 from the germline V gene are SGHDT and YYEEEE. Trimming removed 0 bases at V and 6 bases at J, with 10 bases between. CDR3 length: 15 amino acids.